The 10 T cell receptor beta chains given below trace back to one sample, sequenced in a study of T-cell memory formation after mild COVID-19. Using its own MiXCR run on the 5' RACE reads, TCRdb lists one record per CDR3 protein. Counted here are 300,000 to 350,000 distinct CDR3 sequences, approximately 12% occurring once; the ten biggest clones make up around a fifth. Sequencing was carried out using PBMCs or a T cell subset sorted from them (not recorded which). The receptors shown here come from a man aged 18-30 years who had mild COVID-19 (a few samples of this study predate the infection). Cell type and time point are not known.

The CDR3 bases are TGCGCCAGCAGCCAAGATGGCCTAGGAAATTCACCCCTCCACTTT. Protein sequence: CASSQDGLGNSPLHF. The V gene is TRBV4-3, the J gene TRBJ1-6; D unresolved. Germline V lookup: CDR1 LGHNA, CDR2 YSLEER. Trimming left V 0 bases short and J 7 bases short, with 10 bases between. This CDR3 has 15 residues.

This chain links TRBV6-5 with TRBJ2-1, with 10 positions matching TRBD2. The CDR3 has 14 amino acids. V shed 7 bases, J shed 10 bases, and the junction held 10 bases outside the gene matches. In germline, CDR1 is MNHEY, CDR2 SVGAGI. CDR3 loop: CASTALAGTGEQFF. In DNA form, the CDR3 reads TGTGCCAGCACCGCACTAGCGGGGACGGGGGAGCAGTTCTTC.

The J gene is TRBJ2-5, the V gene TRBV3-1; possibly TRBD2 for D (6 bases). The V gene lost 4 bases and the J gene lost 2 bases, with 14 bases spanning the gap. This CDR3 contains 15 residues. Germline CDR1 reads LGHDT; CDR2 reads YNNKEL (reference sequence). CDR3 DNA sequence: TGTGCCAGCAGCCCTCGGAGCGGGTATCAAGAGACCCAGTACTTC. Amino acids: CASSPRSGYQETQYF.

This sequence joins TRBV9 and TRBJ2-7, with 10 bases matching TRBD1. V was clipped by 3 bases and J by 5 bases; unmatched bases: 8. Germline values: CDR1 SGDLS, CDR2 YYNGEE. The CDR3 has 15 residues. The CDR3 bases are TGTGCCAGCAGCGAGACAGGGGGCGCAGGCCACGAGCAGTACTTC. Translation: CASSETGGAGHEQYF.

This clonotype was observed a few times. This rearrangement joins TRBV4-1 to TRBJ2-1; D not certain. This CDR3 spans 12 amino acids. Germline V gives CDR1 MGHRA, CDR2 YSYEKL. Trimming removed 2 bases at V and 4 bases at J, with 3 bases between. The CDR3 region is CASSQPYNEQFF. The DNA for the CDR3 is TGCGCCAGCAGCCAACCGTACAATGAGCAGTTCTTC.

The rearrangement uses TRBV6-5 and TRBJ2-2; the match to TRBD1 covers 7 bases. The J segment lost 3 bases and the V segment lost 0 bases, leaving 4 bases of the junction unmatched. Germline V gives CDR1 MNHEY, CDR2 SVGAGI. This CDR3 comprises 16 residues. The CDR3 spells CASSYSYRGDTGELFF. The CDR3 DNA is TGTGCCAGCAGTTACTCGTACAGGGGTGACACCGGGGAGCTGTTTTTT.

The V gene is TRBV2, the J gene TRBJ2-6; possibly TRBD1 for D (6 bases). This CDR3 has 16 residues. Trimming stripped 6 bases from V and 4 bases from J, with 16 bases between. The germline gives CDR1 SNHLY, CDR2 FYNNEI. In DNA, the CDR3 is TGTGCCAGCAGCCGAAGGGCAGGGGCCGGGGCCAACGTCCTGACTTTC. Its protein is CASSRRAGAGANVLTF.

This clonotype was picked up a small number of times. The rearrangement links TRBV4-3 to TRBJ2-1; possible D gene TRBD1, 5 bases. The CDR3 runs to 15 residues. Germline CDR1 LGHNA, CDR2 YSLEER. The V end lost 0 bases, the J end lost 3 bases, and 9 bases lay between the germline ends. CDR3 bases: TGCGCCAGCAGCCAAGATACAGGCGTCTACAATGAGCAGTTCTTC. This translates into CASSQDTGVYNEQFF.

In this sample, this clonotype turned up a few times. The CDR3 spells CASRGEGMAGTNYNEQFF. CDR3 sequence (DNA): TGTGCCAGCAGGGGGGAAGGTATGGCGGGGACGAATTACAATGAGCAGTTCTTC. The genes are TRBV25-1 and TRBJ2-1; tentative D call: TRBD2 (6 bases). The CDR3 is 18 amino acids. The germline V and J ends were trimmed by 6 bases and 4 bases, with 25 bases remaining between them. CDR1 MGHDK and CDR2 SYGVNS come from the germline V gene.

CDR3 in amino acids: CASSRSGDNEQFF. Here the CDR3 DNA reads TGTGCCAGCTCACGATCGGGGGACAATGAGCAGTTCTTC. The chain is built from TRBV18 and TRBJ2-1; a possible D gene is TRBD2 (6 bases). CDR3 length equals 13 residues. Trimming took off 4 bases at V and 5 bases at J, with 9 bases between the two ends. The germline gives CDR1 KGHSH, CDR2 LQKENI.